This T cell receptor (beta chain) was profiled in a study of cytomegalovirus exposure and HLA in healthy donors. The CDR3 spans 13 residues. Germline V gives CDR1 SGHDT, CDR2 YYEEEE. V lost 6 bases and J 1 base, leaving 10 bases between the germline ends. This clone was recorded only once. The study ran its PCR with 60 Vbeta and 13 Jbeta primers. Here immunoSEQ multiplex PCR was the method, and the copy in TCRdb shows in-frame clones only, minus some. Of 80,000 or so clones detected, 74% appear once; the ten largest clones hold under 25%. The chain combines TRBV5-6 with TRBJ1-1; D not resolved. The receptor was isolated from a man in his thirties or forties in good health and CMV-seropositive. The sequenced material came from PBMCs. The CDR3 DNA reads TGTGCCAGCATCTATACAGAGAACACTGAAGCTTTCTTT. Residues: CASIYTENTEAFF.